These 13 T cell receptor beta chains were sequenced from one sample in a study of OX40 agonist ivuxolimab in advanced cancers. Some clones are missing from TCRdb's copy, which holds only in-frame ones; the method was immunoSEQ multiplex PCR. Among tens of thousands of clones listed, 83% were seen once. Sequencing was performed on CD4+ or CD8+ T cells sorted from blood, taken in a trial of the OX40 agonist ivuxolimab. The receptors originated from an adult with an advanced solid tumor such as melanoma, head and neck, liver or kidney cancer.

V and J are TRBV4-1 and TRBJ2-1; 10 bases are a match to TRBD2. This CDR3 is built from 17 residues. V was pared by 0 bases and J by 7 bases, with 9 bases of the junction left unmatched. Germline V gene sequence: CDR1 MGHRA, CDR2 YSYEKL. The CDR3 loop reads CASSQDGAGGAGNEQFF. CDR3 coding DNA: TGCGCCAGCAGCCAAGATGGAGCGGGAGGGGCGGGAAATGAGCAGTTCTTC.

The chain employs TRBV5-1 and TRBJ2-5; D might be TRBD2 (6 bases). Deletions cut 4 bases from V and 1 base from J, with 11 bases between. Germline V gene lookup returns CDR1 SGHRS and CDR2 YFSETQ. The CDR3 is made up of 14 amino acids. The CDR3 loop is CASSGPGLQETQYF. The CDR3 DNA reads TGCGCCAGCAGCGGACCGGGACTCCAAGAGACCCAGTACTTC.

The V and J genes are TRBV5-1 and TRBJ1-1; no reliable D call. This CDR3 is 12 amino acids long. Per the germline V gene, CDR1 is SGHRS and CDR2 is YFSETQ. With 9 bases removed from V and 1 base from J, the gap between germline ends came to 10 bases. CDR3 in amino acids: CATTEGNTEAFF. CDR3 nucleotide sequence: TGCGCCACAACCGAGGGGAACACTGAAGCTTTCTTT.

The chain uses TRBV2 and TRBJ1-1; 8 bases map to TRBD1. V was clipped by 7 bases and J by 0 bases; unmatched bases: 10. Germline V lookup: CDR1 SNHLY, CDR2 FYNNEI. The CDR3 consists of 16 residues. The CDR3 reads CASTSTWTGLNTEAFF. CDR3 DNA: TGTGCCAGCACCTCGACCTGGACAGGGCTGAACACTGAAGCTTTCTTT.

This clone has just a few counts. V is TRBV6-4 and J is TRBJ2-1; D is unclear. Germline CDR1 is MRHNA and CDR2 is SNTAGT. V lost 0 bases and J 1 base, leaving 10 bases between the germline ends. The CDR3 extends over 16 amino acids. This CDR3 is CASSDSKTGSYNEQFF. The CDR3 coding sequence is TGTGCCAGCAGTGACTCGAAAACCGGATCCTACAATGAGCAGTTCTTC.

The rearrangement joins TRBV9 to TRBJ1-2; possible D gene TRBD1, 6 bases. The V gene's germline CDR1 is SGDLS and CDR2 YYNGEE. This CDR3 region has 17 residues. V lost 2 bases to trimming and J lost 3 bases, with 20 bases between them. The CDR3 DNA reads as TGTGCCAGCAGCGTGCGAAGTGGGTACAGGGAGGACTATGGCTACACCTTC. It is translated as CASSVRSGYREDYGYTF.

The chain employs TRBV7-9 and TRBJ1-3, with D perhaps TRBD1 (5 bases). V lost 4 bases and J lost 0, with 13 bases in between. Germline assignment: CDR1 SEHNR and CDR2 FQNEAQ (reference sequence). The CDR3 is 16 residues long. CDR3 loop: CASSWDSFISGNTIYF. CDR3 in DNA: TGTGCCAGCAGCTGGGACTCATTCATCTCTGGAAACACCATATATTTT.

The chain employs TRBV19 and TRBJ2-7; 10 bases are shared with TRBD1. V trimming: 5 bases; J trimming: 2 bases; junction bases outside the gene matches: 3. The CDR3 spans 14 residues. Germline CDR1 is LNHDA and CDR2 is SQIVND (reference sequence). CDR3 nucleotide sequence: TGTGCCAGTAGTGCGACAGGGGGCGCCTACGAGCAGTACTTC. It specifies CASSATGGAYEQYF.

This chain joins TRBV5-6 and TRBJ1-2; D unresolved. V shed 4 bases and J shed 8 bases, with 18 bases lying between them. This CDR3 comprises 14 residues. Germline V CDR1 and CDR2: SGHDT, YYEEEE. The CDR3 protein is CASSRQLGRGGYTF. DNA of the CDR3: TGTGCCAGCAGCCGGCAATTGGGTCGCGGAGGCTACACCTTC.

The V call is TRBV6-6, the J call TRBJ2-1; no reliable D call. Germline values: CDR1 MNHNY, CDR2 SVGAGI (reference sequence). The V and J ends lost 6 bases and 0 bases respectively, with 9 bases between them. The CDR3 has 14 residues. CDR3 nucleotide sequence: TGTGCCAGCAGCCAGATCCCCTCCTACAATGAGCAGTTCTTC. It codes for CASSQIPSYNEQFF.

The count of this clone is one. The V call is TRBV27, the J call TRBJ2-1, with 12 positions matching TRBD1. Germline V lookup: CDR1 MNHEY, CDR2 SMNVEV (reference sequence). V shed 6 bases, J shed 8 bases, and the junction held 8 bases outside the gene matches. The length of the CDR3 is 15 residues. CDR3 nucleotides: TGTGCCAGCAGCCAGGGACAGGGGGCGCTTGATGAGCAGTTCTTC. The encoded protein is CASSQGQGALDEQFF.

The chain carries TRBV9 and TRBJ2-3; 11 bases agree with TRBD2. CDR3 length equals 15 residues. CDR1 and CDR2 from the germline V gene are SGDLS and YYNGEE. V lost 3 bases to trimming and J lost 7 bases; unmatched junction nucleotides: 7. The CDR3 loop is CASSEPSGGRNTQYF. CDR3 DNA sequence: TGTGCCAGCAGCGAACCTAGCGGGGGGAGAAATACGCAGTATTTT. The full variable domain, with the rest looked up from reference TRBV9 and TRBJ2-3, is DSGVTQTPKHLITATGQRVTLRCSPRSGDLSVYWYQQSLDQGLQFLIQYYNGEERAKGNILERFSAQQFPDLHSELNLSSLELGDSALYFCASSEPSGGRNTQYFGPGTRLTVL.

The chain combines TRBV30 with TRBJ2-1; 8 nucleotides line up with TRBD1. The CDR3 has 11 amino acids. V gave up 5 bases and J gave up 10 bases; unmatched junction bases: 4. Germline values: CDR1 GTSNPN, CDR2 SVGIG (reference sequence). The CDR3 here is CAWSQGDEQFF. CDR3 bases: TGTGCCTGGTCACAGGGGGACGAGCAGTTCTTC.